The 16 T cell receptor beta chains reported below all come from one sample, sequenced in a study of somatic mutations in cytotoxic T cells in rheumatoid arthritis. The repertoire was sequenced with immunoSEQ multiplex PCR; TCRdb's copy has only in-frame clones and lacks some. The profile covers 23,000 or so clones, with nearly 75% appearing a single time and around 8.9% taken by the ten largest. Material: CD8+ T cells sorted from blood. These receptors were obtained from a woman under 30 in good health.

The DNA of the CDR3 is TGCGCCAGCAGCTGGGGACAGGGTCAGAATCAGCCCCAGCATTTT. Amino acid sequence: CASSWGQGQNQPQHF. The chain employs TRBV4-1 and TRBJ1-5, with 9 bases aligning to TRBD1. J lost 4 bases, V lost 5 bases, and 6 bases had no gene match. This CDR3 contains 15 residues. The germline CDR1 and CDR2 sequences are MGHRA and YSYEKL.

The CDR3 coding sequence is TGTGCCAGCAGCTTAGTCATAGGGAACGGCTACACCTTC. Its protein product is CASSLVIGNGYTF. The chain has TRBV11-2 and TRBJ1-2; unclear D gene. CDR1 is SGHAT and CDR2 is FQNNGV in the germline V gene. The CDR3 has 13 amino acids. V dropped 1 base and J dropped 8 bases, with 11 bases sitting between them.

The chain links TRBV28 to TRBJ2-5; possible D gene TRBD1, 5 bases. The CDR3 spans 15 residues. The germline gives CDR1 MDHEN, CDR2 SYDVKM. The ends were cut back, 3 bases at V and 2 bases at J, with 13 bases in the middle. The CDR3 loop is CASSFPDSVQETQYF. For the CDR3, the DNA is TGTGCCAGCAGTTTTCCCGACAGCGTACAAGAGACCCAGTACTTC. Variable domain in full (rest from reference TRBV28 and TRBJ2-5): DVKVTQSSRYLVKRTGEKVFLECVQDMDHENMFWYRQDPGLGLRLIYFSYDVKMKEKGDIPEGYSVSREKKERFSLILESASTNQTSMYLCASSFPDSVQETQYFGPGTRLLVL.

This clone has a handful of counts. J is TRBJ1-1 and V is TRBV4-1, with D unclear. The germline V gene has CDR1 MGHRA and CDR2 YSYEKL. The germline V and J ends were trimmed by 3 bases and 4 bases, with 12 bases remaining between them. This CDR3 comprises 14 residues. The CDR3 region is CASSHRAGITEAFF. In nucleotides, the CDR3 is TGCGCCAGCAGCCACCGAGCGGGGATCACTGAAGCTTTCTTT.

This clone was seen a few times. A read error may account for a junction end that differs from germline. This rearrangement joins TRBV11-2 to TRBJ2-1; weak D call: TRBD2 (5 bases). CDR1 and CDR2 from the germline V gene are SGHAT and FQNNGV. The CDR3 runs to 15 residues. The CDR3 spells CASSLDRSGRNERFF. CDR3 sequence (DNA): TGTGCCAGCAGCTTAGATCGTAGTGGGAGAAACGAGCGGTTCTTC.

This clone ranks as medium-sized. The genes are TRBV7-9 and TRBJ1-2; 10 nucleotides match TRBD1. The CDR3 spans 15 residues. Trimming took 6 bases from V and 6 from J; bases not matched to a gene: 10. Germline V CDR1 and CDR2: SEHNR, FQNEAQ (reference sequence). CDR3 amino acids: CASSLTGGTGDGYTF. The CDR3 region has the DNA TGTGCCAGCAGTCTGACTGGCGGGACAGGGGATGGCTACACCTTC.

The sample holds a few counts of this clone. The gene calls are TRBV7-6 and TRBJ2-7; TRBD1 matches at 11 bases. CDR1 is SGHVS and CDR2 is FNYEAQ in the germline V gene. V shed 5 bases and J 6 bases; nucleotides not matched to a gene: 6. The CDR3 spans 14 residues. The CDR3 DNA is TGTGCCAGCAGCCACGGACAGGGGGCTGGCGAGCAGTACTTC. It specifies CASSHGQGAGEQYF.

The chain couples TRBV7-9 to TRBJ2-1, with D perhaps given as TRBD1 or TRBD2 (5 bases each). V lost 5 bases, J lost 7 bases, and 18 bases lay in between. The CDR3 consists of 15 residues. Germline assignment: CDR1 SEHNR and CDR2 FQNEAQ (reference sequence). The chain's CDR3 is CASSLIRDLGNEQFF. The CDR3 DNA reads as TGTGCCAGCAGCCTGATCCGGGACCTCGGGAATGAGCAGTTCTTC.

V usage is TRBV7-9 and J usage is TRBJ1-4, with a weak D call TRBD1 (5 bases). CDR3 size: 14 residues. Trimming removed 4 bases at V and 5 bases at J, with 11 bases between. Germline V gene data show CDR1 as SEHNR and CDR2 as FQNEAQ (reference sequence). CDR3 coding DNA: TGTGCCAGCAGCTCCCGGGACGGCAATGAAAAACTGTTTTTT. As protein: CASSSRDGNEKLFF.

The CDR3 DNA reads as TGTGCCAGCAGTTTGGGTCTAAACAATGAGCAGTTCTTC. This encodes CASSLGLNNEQFF. The V gene is TRBV6-5, the J gene TRBJ2-1; D gene ambiguous. The germline V gene encodes CDR1 MNHEY and CDR2 SVGAGI. The V and J ends lost 4 bases and 5 bases respectively, with 9 bases between them. The length of the CDR3 is 13 residues.

The V call is TRBV28, the J call TRBJ1-5, with D possibly being TRBD1 (5 bases). Trimming took off 3 bases at V and 4 bases at J, with 16 bases between the two ends. The germline V gene has CDR1 MDHEN and CDR2 SYDVKM. CDR3 length: 16 residues. The CDR3 DNA reads TGTGCCAGCAGTTTTGGGGGTCAGACCTTAAATCAGCCCCAGCATTTT. As protein: CASSFGGQTLNQPQHF.

The V and J genes are TRBV9 and TRBJ2-1; 8 bases line up with TRBD1. The CDR3 has 15 residues. In germline, CDR1 is SGDLS, CDR2 YYNGEE. Trimming cost V 3 bases and J 3 bases; bases outside gene matches: 5. CDR3 coding DNA: TGTGCCAGCAGCGCCGGACAGGGTTTCTACAATGAGCAGTTCTTC. This translates into CASSAGQGFYNEQFF. The full variable domain, with the rest looked up from reference TRBV9 and TRBJ2-1, is DSGVTQTPKHLITATGQRVTLRCSPRSGDLSVYWYQQSLDQGLQFLIQYYNGEERAKGNILERFSAQQFPDLHSELNLSSLELGDSALYFCASSAGQGFYNEQFFGPGTRLTVL.

This clone was counted a few times. This chain uses TRBV6-1 with TRBJ1-4; TRBD1 is a possible D gene (6 bases). The CDR3 runs to 17 residues. The V end lost 1 base, the J end lost 5 bases, and 17 bases lay between the germline ends. CDR1 MNHNS and CDR2 SASEGT come from the germline V gene. CDR3 sequence: CASSEGFTGSYNEKLFF. CDR3 nucleotide sequence: TGTGCCAGCAGTGAAGGATTTACAGGGAGCTACAATGAAAAACTGTTTTTT.

This chain joins TRBV5-1 and TRBJ2-1; D is perhaps TRBD1 (5 bases). Germline CDR1 reads SGHRS; CDR2 reads YFSETQ. Trimming left V 4 bases short and J 4 bases short, with 9 bases between. There are 13 residues in the CDR3. The CDR3 coding sequence is TGCGCCAGCAGCCAGGGCGGATACAATGAGCAGTTCTTC. Protein product: CASSQGGYNEQFF.

The rearrangement uses TRBV28 and TRBJ1-2, with 9 bases identical to TRBD1. V was pared by 8 bases and J by 2 bases, with 15 bases of the junction left unmatched. CDR3 length: 17 residues. Looked up from germline, CDR1 is MDHEN and CDR2 is SYDVKM. The CDR3 is CASLNLKTGGRNYGYTF. The CDR3 DNA reads TGTGCCAGCCTAAATCTGAAGACAGGGGGACGAAACTATGGCTACACCTTC.

The chain joins TRBV4-1 to TRBJ2-2; possibly TRBD2 for D (6 bases). The V end lost 5 bases, the J end lost 0 bases, and 19 bases lay between the germline ends. From germline, CDR1 is MGHRA and CDR2 YSYEKL. CDR3 length equals 18 residues. The CDR3 DNA follows: TGCGCCAGCAGCGAGCGAATCGCCGGGAGAACGAACACCGGGGAGCTGTTTTTT. Translating it yields CASSERIAGRTNTGELFF.